The 20 T cell receptor beta chains reported below all come from one sample, sequenced in a study of T-cell reconstitution after alpha-beta-depleted transplantation in children. Molecular barcoding with unique molecular identifiers was used for the TCRbeta library. Each CDR3 protein gets one entry after TCRdb re-called the PCR reads with MiXCR. The data contain about 460,000 distinct CDR3 sequences, around 10% of them singletons. Sequencing was performed on PBMCs, mostly from graft donor cells, taken 180 days after TCRalphabeta/CD19-depleted stem cell transplant. Every receptor here comes from a female patient aged 2-10 years who had a stem cell transplant for aplastic anemia, so the T cells may come from the graft donor.

This clonotype was recorded at least ten times. This chain joins TRBV27 and TRBJ1-4; no clear D gene. The ends were cut back, 6 bases at V and 5 bases at J, with 13 bases in the middle. This CDR3 is 14 amino acids long. Germline assignment: CDR1 MNHEY and CDR2 SMNVEV (reference sequence). CDR3: CASSFGRGNEKLFF. The CDR3 DNA is TGTGCCAGCAGCTTCGGGCGGGGAAATGAAAAACTGTTTTTT. The whole variable domain, remainder taken from reference TRBV27 and TRBJ1-4, is EAQVTQNPRYLITVTGKKLTVTCSQNMNHEYMSWYRQDPGLGLRQIYYSMNVEVTDKGDVPEGYKVSRKEKRNFPLILESPSPNQTSLYFCASSFGRGNEKLFFGSGTQLSVL.

This clonotype was detected only a few times. The chain uses TRBV6-2 or TRBV6-3 and TRBJ2-1; D gene ambiguous. V lost 5 bases and J 5 bases, leaving 19 bases between the germline ends. Germline V gene sequence: CDR1 MNHEY, CDR2 SVGEGT. This CDR3 spans 16 amino acids. The CDR3 spells CASSLRLPPGDNEQFF. The CDR3 DNA follows: TGTGCCAGCAGTCTAAGACTGCCCCCCGGCGACAATGAGCAGTTCTTC.

The table lists this clonotype with many counts. CDR3 sequence reads: CASSPFNEQFF. The CDR3 region has the DNA TGTGCCAGCAGTCCCTTCAATGAGCAGTTCTTC. The chain has TRBV12-3 or TRBV12-4 and TRBJ2-1; no definite D call. The V end lost 5 bases, the J end lost 6 bases, and 5 bases lay between the germline ends. The CDR3 length is 11 residues.

This clonotype was seen repeatedly, ten times or more. The V call is TRBV29-1, the J call TRBJ2-3; D is perhaps TRBD2 (5 bases). Germline V gene lookup returns CDR1 SQVTM and CDR2 ANQGSEA. The V and J ends lost 4 bases and 2 bases respectively, with 7 bases between them. This CDR3 has 12 residues. The CDR3 bases are TGCAGCGTTGCGGGGAACACAGATACGCAGTATTTT. This encodes CSVAGNTDTQYF.

This clonotype has just a few counts. V gene TRBV28 combines with J gene TRBJ2-7; 9 nucleotides agree with TRBD1. CDR3 length: 15 residues. V was pared by 5 bases and J by 2 bases, with 7 bases of the junction left unmatched. Germline lookup yields CDR1 MDHEN and CDR2 SYDVKM. The DNA of the CDR3 is TGTGCCAGCAGTGGCGACAGGGGGGTCGCCTACGAGCAGTACGTC. Translating it yields CASSGDRGVAYEQYV.

V gene TRBV7-9 combines with J gene TRBJ2-4; the D is unclear. Germline CDR1 and CDR2: SEHNR and FQNEAQ (reference sequence). Deletions cut 1 base from V and 5 bases from J, with 6 bases between. CDR3 length equals 13 residues. The CDR3 sequence is CASSLDGENIQYF. The CDR3 coding sequence is TGTGCCAGCAGCTTAGATGGGGAAAACATTCAGTACTTC.

The CDR3 protein is CASSFGILNTEAFF. CDR3 nucleotides: TGTGCCAGCAGCTTCGGTATCCTCAACACTGAAGCTTTCTTT. V gene TRBV5-8 combines with J gene TRBJ1-1; D is undetermined. V was clipped by 2 bases and J by 2 bases, with 10 bases between them. The CDR3 is 14 amino acids. Per germline, CDR1 SGHTS and CDR2 YDEGEE.

This clonotype has only a few counts. The chain is built from TRBV29-1 and TRBJ2-3; D may be TRBD2 (5 bases). Germline lookup yields CDR1 SQVTM and CDR2 ANQGSEA. This CDR3 comprises 13 residues. Between the trimmed V and J ends, which lost 4 bases and 5 bases, there was a span of 13 bases. The CDR3 is CSVGLLVEDTQYF. The CDR3 nucleotides are TGCAGCGTTGGTTTACTAGTTGAAGATACGCAGTATTTT.

This clonotype was recorded many times. The V call is TRBV4-1, the J call TRBJ2-2; D is unresolved. The V gene's germline CDR1 is MGHRA and CDR2 YSYEKL. Trimming pared 0 bases from V and 2 bases from J, leaving 10 bases between. The CDR3 sequence is 16 residues long. In nucleotides, the CDR3 is TGCGCCAGCAGCCAAGATCACCGGCCAAACACCGGGGAGCTGTTTTTT. Its translation: CASSQDHRPNTGELFF.

A few counts support this clonotype. V gene TRBV11-2 combines with J gene TRBJ2-1; unclear D gene. The CDR3 covers 17 residues. Between the trimmed V and J ends, which lost 0 bases and 0 bases, there was a span of 12 bases. Germline V lookup: CDR1 SGHAT, CDR2 FQNNGV. The CDR3 reads CASSLEVAQNSYNEQFF. The CDR3 nucleotides read TGTGCCAGCAGCTTAGAAGTCGCCCAAAACTCCTACAATGAGCAGTTCTTC. The variable domain in full, completed from reference TRBV11-2 and TRBJ2-1, reads EAGVAQSPRYKIIEKRQSVAFWCNPISGHATLYWYQQILGQGPKLLIQFQNNGVVDDSQLPKDRFSAERLKGVDSTLKIQPAKLEDSAVYLCASSLEVAQNSYNEQFFGPGTRLTVL.

This clonotype was seen many times. The chain uses TRBV10-3 and TRBJ2-5, with D uncertain. Germline V CDR1 and CDR2: ENHRY, SYGVKD. The CDR3 covers 14 residues. Trimming left V 0 bases short and J 2 bases short, with 7 bases between. The CDR3 DNA sequence: TGTGCCATCAGTGAGTCAGGCCCACAAGAGACCCAGTACTTC. Protein: CAISESGPQETQYF.

This sequence joins TRBV9 and TRBJ2-7, with 8 positions matching TRBD1. The CDR3 has 15 amino acids. Trimming cost V 0 bases and J 1 base; bases outside gene matches: 3. The germline gives CDR1 SGDLS, CDR2 YYNGEE. CDR3 sequence: CASSVAGQVSYEQYF. In DNA form, the CDR3 reads TGTGCCAGCAGCGTAGCGGGACAGGTTTCCTACGAGCAGTACTTC.

This clonotype was observed a handful of times. The gene calls are TRBV28 and TRBJ1-2; D remains unclear. V was shortened by 7 bases and J by 7 bases, with 22 bases between the two germline ends. Looked up from germline, CDR1 is MDHEN and CDR2 is SYDVKM. The CDR3 is 15 amino acids. This chain's CDR3 is CASTAPSGGSGGYTF. CDR3 DNA: TGTGCCAGCACTGCCCCGTCCGGTGGTTCCGGTGGCTACACCTTC.

This clonotype was picked up a small number of times. The genes are TRBV12-3 or TRBV12-4 and TRBJ2-3; D may be TRBD2 (6 bases). The CDR3 is 15 residues long. V was pared by 4 bases and J by 7 bases, with 18 bases between. The CDR3 loop reads CASSSRLVPDHTQYF. The CDR3 coding sequence is TGTGCCAGCAGTTCACGACTAGTGCCCGATCATACGCAGTATTTT.

This chain joins TRBV6-1 and TRBJ1-1; 7 bases match TRBD1. CDR1 is MNHNS, CDR2 SASEGT, per germline. The CDR3 covers 13 residues. V lost 7 bases to trimming and J lost 12 bases; unmatched junction nucleotides: 14. CDR3 in amino acids: CASTRQGGYWTFF. The CDR3 DNA sequence: TGTGCCAGCACCCGACAGGGCGGGTATTGGACTTTCTTT.

This clonotype was found a few times. J is TRBJ2-7 and V is TRBV5-6, with 7 bases identical to TRBD1. The length of the CDR3 is 14 residues. CDR1 is SGHDT and CDR2 is YYEEEE in the germline V gene. V lost 5 bases and J lost 0; bases outside the gene matches: 5. For the CDR3, the DNA is TGTGCCAGCAGATCCGGGACAGTCTCCTACGAGCAGTACTTC. It encodes CASRSGTVSYEQYF.

This chain links TRBV7-9 with TRBJ2-7; D might be TRBD2 (5 bases). Trimming cost V 0 bases and J 6 bases, with 6 bases left between them. This CDR3 contains 12 residues. CDR1 and CDR2 (germline): SEHNR, FQNEAQ (reference sequence). In nucleotides, the CDR3 is TGTGCCAGCAGCTTAGCCGGGATCGAGCAGTACGTC. This translates into CASSLAGIEQYV.

This clonotype turned up a few times. The J gene is TRBJ2-1, the V gene TRBV20-1; 7 bases are a match to TRBD1. V shed 2 bases and J 1 base; nucleotides not matched to a gene: 5. CDR1 and CDR2 from the germline V gene are DFQATT and SNEGSKA (reference sequence). The CDR3 runs 15 residues. The CDR3 region is CSARPGQSSYNEQFF. The DNA of the CDR3 is TGCAGTGCTAGACCGGGACAGTCTTCCTACAATGAGCAGTTCTTC.

The sample holds many counts of this clonotype. The genes are TRBV20-1 and TRBJ2-7; D unresolved. The germline gives CDR1 DFQATT, CDR2 SNEGSKA (reference sequence). The CDR3 runs to 14 residues. V shed 0 bases and J shed 3 bases, with 12 bases lying between them. CDR3 DNA sequence: TGCAGTGCTAGAGATATGATAGGCTACTACGAGCAGTACGTC. Encoded protein: CSARDMIGYYEQYV.

This clonotype has more than one count but fewer than ten. Sequence at one end of the junction differs from germline and may be a read error. V usage is TRBV5-6 and J usage is TRBJ2-7, with D tentatively TRBD1 (5 bases). The CDR3 runs to 16 residues. Germline V gives CDR1 SGHDT, CDR2 YYEEEE. The CDR3 region has the DNA TGTGCCAGCAGTTTGGTCGGACATATCCTATCCTACGAGCAGTACTTC. Translating gives CASSLVGHILSYEQYF.